This TCR beta chain was documented in a study of identical twins. A universal primer binding site was introduced by template switching. The final cDNA contained unique molecular identifiers. Each CDR3 protein is one row after TCRdb ran MiXCR on the 5' RACE reads. Of 200,000 to 250,000 distinct CDR3 sequences listed, approximately 7.9% were seen once; the top ten hold 5% to 6%. In its sample, this clonotype was seen many times. Its antigen is currently unknown. Findings and caveats of the study: The authors drew conclusions from cross-sectional statistical analysis rather than following the same donors.

V was clipped by 6 bases and J by 2 bases, with 16 bases between them. The CDR3 contains 15 residues. This sample also appeared in a second study, on yellow fever vaccine responses in identical twins. According to that study: Twin vaccine T cell responses reportedly seemed partly convergent, partly personalized.

The chain is built from TRBV12-3 or TRBV12-4 and TRBJ1-2; TRBD1 might be the D (6 bases). Sequencing was performed on CD8+ T cells sorted from blood. The TCR comes from a woman between 18 and 29 years old in good health. The CDR3 coding sequence is TGTGCCAGCAGCCCTAGGGGGGGCCCGAACTATGGCTACACCTTC. Its translation is CASSPRGGPNYGYTF.